This T cell receptor (beta chain) derives from a study of T cell repertoires in cytomegalovirus infection. In the study overall: CMV epitopes in the study were HLA-C-restricted (recently identified) and HLA-B-restricted (well studied). Public TCR beta signatures marked donors with CMV infection and the matching HLA. General observations from the study: Cumulative frequency (of public TCR beta family members) identified carriers of CMV plus the relevant HLA. HLA-C-restricted CMV clonotypes gave the most frequent clonotype in two of eight donors.

A word on this clonotype: Antigen unknown.

TCRdb processed the reads anew with MiXCR; each CDR3 protein has one entry. The sample contains approximately 120,000 distinct CDR3 sequences, 25% to 35% of which appear only once. The CDR3 consists of 15 residues. The V and J ends lost 0 bases and 4 bases respectively, with 12 bases between them. Germline V gene lookup returns CDR1 LGHNA and CDR2 YSLEER. This receptor was identified in a human donor in good health (CMV status not recorded). Some clones in this sample may be carry-over from other donors' samples. Source: CD8+ T cells from cultured PBMCs, taken from culture after CMV antigen stimulation. This chain links TRBV4-3 with TRBJ1-2; D remains unclear. CDR3 sequence reads: CASSQDRTQTYGYTF. The CDR3, as DNA: TGCGCCAGCAGCCAAGACCGGACCCAAACCTATGGCTACACCTTC.